This T cell receptor (beta chain) appears in the sequencing data of a study of beta chain features in type 1 diabetes. Study context: Healthy donors resembled patients in age, gender and cell yields. Whole-study findings and limits: Moderate yet significant TCRB CDR3 shortening was seen in Type 1 diabetes patients in all four CD4+ subsets. In the patient group, naive, central memory and Treg TCRB repertoires seemed more alike than in the healthy donor group. Lower insertion and higher deletion counts appeared at VDJ junctions in type 1 diabetes patients.

CDR1 is MNHNS and CDR2 is SASEGT in the germline V gene. The CDR3 spans 14 residues. V shed 4 bases and J shed 7 bases, with 17 bases lying between them. Expressed TCRB transcripts were sequenced because the isolated RNA had all been reverse transcribed beforehand. Assay: immunoSEQ multiplex PCR; the TCRdb copy retains only in-frame clones and omits some. Of roughly 500,000 clones in the sample, approximately 10% were seen once. With regard to this clone: The antigen is unknown.

This TCR was recovered from a woman between 18 and 29 years old in good health. The chain employs TRBV6-1 and TRBJ2-7; D gene unclear. Sequenced sample: naive CD4+ T cells from blood. CDR3 amino acids: CASSVLPGSSEQYV. The CDR3 DNA sequence: TGTGCCAGCAGTGTACTACCCGGGTCGAGTGAGCAGTACGTC.